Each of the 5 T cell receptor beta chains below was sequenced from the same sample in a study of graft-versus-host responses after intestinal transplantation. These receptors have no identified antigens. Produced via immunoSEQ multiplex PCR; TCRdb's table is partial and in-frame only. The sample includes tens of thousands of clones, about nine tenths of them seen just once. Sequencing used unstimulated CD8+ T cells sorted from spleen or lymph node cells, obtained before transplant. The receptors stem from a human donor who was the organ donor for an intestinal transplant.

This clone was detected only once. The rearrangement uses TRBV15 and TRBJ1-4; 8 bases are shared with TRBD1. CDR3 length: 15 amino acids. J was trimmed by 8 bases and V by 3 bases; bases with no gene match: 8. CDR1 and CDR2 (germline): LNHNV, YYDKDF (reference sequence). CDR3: CATSSAQGAAEKLFF. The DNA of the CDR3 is TGTGCCACCAGCAGCGCTCAGGGGGCCGCGGAAAAACTGTTTTTT.

CDR3 residues: CASSYGREYGYTF. For the CDR3, the DNA is TGTGCCAGCAGTTACGGTCGGGAGTATGGCTACACCTTC. This chain connects TRBV6-5 to TRBJ1-2; no clear D. V lost 2 bases to trimming and J lost 5 bases, with 9 bases between them. Germline V gene lookup returns CDR1 MNHEY and CDR2 SVGAGI. This CDR3 has 13 amino acids.

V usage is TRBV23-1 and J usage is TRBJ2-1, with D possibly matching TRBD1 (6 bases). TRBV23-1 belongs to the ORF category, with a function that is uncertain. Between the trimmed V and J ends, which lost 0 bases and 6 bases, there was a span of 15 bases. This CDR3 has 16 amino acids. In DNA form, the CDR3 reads TGCGCCAGCAGTCAATCCCCCCGGGCAGGGGTCAATGAGCAGTTCTTC. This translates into CASSQSPRAGVNEQFF.

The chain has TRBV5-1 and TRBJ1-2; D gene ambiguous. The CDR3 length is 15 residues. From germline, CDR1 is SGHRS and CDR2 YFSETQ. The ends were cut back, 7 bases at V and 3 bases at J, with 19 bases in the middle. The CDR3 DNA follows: TGCGCCAGCGCTGAACCCGGAACCACCTACTATGGCTACACCTTC. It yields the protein CASAEPGTTYYGYTF.

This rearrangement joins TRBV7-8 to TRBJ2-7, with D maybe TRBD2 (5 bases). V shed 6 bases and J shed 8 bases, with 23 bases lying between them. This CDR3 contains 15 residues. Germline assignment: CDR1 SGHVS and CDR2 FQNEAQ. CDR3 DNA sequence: TGTGCCAGCAGTTACAACGGGGTAGGAGTTATCAAGCAGTACTTC. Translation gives CASSYNGVGVIKQYF.